The clone carrying this TCR beta chain was picked up a small number of times. Its antigen is undetermined. This record belongs to a study of response to subunit inactivated influenza vaccine. Whole-study results and caveats: Authors suggested few new T cells are recruited by each seasonal influenza vaccination.

CDR1 is SGHNT, CDR2 YENEEA, per germline. The length of the CDR3 is 13 residues. Trimming pared 2 bases from V and 12 bases from J, leaving 14 bases between. A single record per CDR3 protein comes from TCRdb applying MiXCR to the RT-PCR reads. The repertoire holds roughly 700,000 distinct CDR3 sequences, with approximately 15% as singletons. Sequencing was performed on PBMCs from blood, taken less than 15 days before vaccination. The TCR sequence derives from a man aged 45 to 65 who received an inactivated influenza vaccine. The V and J genes are TRBV11-3 and TRBJ2-1; a weak D match, TRBD2 (6 bases). In nucleotides, the CDR3 is TGTGCCAGCAGCTTAATAGGCGCGGGGTTGCAGTTCTTC. It translates to CASSLIGAGLQFF.